Included here is one T cell receptor beta chain sequence, with context. The target antigen is unknown. This sample was included in a study of T cell responses to AZD1222 COVID-19 vaccine. Germline V gene data show CDR1 as LNHDA and CDR2 as SQIVND (reference sequence). The trim removed 1 base at V and 2 bases at J, leaving 6 bases unmatched. This CDR3 is 17 amino acids long. The study, taken as a whole, reports: There were mostly white British donors and more females than males, and clonal diversity was possibly underestimated. Unmutated variant regions reportedly attract nearly half of all spike-specific TCRs. Repertoire sampling occurred only after the peak T cell response. Vaccination with two AZD1222 doses was followed by a rise in Spike-specific TCR breadth and depth.

Generated by immunoSEQ multiplex PCR, the TCRdb table keeps only in-frame clones and is missing some. The data contain approximately 150,000 clones, more than 85% of them singletons. Sequenced material: peripheral blood, taken on day 0 of AZD1222 vaccination. The sequence derives from an adult in good health. The chain combines TRBV19 with TRBJ2-7, with TRBD2 matching 12 bases. CDR3 residues: CASSIAPLAGGPYEQYF. The CDR3 region has the DNA TGTGCCAGTAGTATAGCCCCACTAGCGGGAGGACCCTACGAGCAGTACTTC.